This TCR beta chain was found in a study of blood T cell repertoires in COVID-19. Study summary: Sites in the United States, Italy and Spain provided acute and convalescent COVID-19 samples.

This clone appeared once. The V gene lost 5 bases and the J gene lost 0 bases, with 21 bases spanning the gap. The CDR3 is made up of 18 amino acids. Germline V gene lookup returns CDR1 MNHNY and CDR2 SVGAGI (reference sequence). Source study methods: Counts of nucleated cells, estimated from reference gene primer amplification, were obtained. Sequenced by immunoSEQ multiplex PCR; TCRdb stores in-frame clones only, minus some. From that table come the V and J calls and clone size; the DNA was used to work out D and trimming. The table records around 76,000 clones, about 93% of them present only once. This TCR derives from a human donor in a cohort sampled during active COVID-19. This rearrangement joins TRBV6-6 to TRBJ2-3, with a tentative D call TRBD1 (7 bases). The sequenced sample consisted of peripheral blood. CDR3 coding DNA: TGTGCCAGCAGTCAACGCAGGGGGGCAGACCATAGCACAGATACGCAGTATTTT. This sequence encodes CASSQRRGADHSTDTQYF.